This T cell receptor (beta chain) was obtained from a study of Ad26.COV2.S vaccination and SARS-CoV-2 variants. Study-wide results and limits: Spike-specific CD8+ and CD4+ T cell responses reportedly showed substantial breadth after vaccination. Whether participants received vaccine or placebo, their non-spike TCR breadth was similar. Greater spike-specific TCR breadth was seen in vaccine recipients than in placebo recipients.

In regard to this clone: Its specificity is unknown.

Treatment defined: some 20 received Ad26.COV2.S at low or high dose, single or two shots; about 5 received placebo; per-sample allocation not given. The investigators took samples on day 63 after the first vaccine or placebo injection. Clones were sequenced by immunoSEQ multiplex PCR, and TCRdb holds only the in-frame ones, with some missing. The data hold a few hundred thousand clones, with around 90% observed a single time. The specimen was peripheral blood, collected in a trial of Ad26.COV2.S vaccine versus placebo. This sequence was found in a person aged 18-65 years who received the Ad26.COV2.S COVID-19 vaccine or a placebo.

CDR3 loop: CASSQDEGFSYEQYF. The CDR3 nucleotides read TGCGCCAGCAGCCAAGATGAGGGATTCTCCTACGAGCAGTACTTC. The chain links TRBV4-3 to TRBJ2-7, with D perhaps matching TRBD2 (5 bases). V lost 0 bases and J 0 bases, leaving 9 bases between the germline ends. The CDR3 extends over 15 amino acids. Germline V gives CDR1 LGHNA, CDR2 YSLEER.